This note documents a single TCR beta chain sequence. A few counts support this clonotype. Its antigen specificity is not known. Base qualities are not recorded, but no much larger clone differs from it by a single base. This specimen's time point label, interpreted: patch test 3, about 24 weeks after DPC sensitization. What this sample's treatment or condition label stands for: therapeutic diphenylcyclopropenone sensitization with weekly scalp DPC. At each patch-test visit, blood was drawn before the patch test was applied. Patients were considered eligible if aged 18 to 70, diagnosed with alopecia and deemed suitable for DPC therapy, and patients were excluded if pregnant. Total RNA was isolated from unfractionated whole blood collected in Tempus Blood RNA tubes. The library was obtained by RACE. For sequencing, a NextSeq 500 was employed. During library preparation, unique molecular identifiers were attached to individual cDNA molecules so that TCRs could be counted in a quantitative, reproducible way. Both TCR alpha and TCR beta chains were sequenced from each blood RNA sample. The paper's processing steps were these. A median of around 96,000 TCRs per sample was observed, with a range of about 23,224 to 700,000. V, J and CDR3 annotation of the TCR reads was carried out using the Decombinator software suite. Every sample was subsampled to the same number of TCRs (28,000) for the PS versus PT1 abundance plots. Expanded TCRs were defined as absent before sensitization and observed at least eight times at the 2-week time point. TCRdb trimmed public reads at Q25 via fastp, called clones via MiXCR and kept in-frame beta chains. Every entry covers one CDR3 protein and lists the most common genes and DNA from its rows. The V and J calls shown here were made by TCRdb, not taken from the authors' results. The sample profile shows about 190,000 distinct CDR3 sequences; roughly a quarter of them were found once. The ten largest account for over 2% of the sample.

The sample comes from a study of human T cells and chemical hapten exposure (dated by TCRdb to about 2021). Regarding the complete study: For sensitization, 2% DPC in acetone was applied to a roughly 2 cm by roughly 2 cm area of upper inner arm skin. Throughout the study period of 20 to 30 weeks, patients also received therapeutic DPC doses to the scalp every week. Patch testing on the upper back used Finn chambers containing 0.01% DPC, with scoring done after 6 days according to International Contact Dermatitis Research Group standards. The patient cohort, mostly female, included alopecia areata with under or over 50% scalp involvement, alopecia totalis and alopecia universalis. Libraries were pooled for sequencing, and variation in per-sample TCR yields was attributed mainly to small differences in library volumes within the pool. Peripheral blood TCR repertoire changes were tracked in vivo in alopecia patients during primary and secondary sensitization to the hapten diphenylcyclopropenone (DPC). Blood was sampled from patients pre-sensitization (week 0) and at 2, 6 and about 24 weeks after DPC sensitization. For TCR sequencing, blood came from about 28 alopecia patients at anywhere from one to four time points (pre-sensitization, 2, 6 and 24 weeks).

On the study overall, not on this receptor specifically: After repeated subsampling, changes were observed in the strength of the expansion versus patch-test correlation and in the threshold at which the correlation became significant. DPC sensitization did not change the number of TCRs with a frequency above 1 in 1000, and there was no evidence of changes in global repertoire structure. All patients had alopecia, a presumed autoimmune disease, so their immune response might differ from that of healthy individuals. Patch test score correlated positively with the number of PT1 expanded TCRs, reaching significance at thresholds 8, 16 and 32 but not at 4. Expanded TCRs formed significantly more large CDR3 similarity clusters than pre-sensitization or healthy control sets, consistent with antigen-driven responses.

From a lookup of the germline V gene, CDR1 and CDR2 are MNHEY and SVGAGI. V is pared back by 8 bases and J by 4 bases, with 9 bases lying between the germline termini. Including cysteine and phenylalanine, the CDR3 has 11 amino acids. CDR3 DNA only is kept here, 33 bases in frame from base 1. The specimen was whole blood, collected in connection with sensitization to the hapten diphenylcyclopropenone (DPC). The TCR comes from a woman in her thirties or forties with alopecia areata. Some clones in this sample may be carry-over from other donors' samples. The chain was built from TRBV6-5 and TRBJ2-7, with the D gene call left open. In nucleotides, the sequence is TGTGCCAGCCGGTCCGCGTACGAGCAGTACTTC. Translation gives CASRSAYEQYF.